This TCR beta chain was observed in a study of blood T cell repertoires in COVID-19. Only in-frame clones appear in the TCRdb table, and some are missing; sequencing was by immunoSEQ multiplex PCR. The repertoire holds around 310,000 clones, 88% seen once, with about 3.9% in the top ten. From germline, CDR1 is KGHSH and CDR2 LQKENI. V lost 2 bases and J lost 5, with 10 bases in between. CDR3 size: 13 residues. V is TRBV18 and J is TRBJ2-7; D ambiguous. The sample consisted of peripheral blood. The clonotype originates from a woman in her forties or fifties with active or convalescent COVID-19. CDR3 amino acids: CASSPDKTNEQYF. DNA for the CDR3: TGTGCCAGCTCACCAGATAAGACAAACGAGCAGTACTTC.